The present T cell receptor beta chain was sequenced within a study of early T cells in non-severe SARS-CoV-2 infection (dated by TCRdb to the early 2020s). With respect to the entire study: Bulk RNA from unsorted whole blood was used for TCR sequencing, so alpha and beta chains could not be paired. Overall results and qualifications from the work: VDJdb matching was skewed toward anti-spike CD8 responses, so virus-specific expansions were likely underestimated and private and CD4 specificities were missed.

This was a case-control study nested in a cohort of healthcare workers in London, UK, who had nasopharyngeal swab PCR tests and blood samples taken every week. Healthcare workers were recruited during the week of the UK lockdown, between 23 and 31 March 2020, and followed weekly for up to about 15 weeks. Library preparation used 5' RACE. The sequencer was a NextSeq 500. The TCR library protocol attached unique molecular identifiers to individual cDNA molecules to correct for sequencing error and PCR bias. Sequencing covered both TCR alpha and beta chains, and within each sample the abundances of alpha and beta sequences were tightly co-correlated. The authors' pipeline ran thus. V gene, J gene and CDR3 annotation of TCR sequences was performed with Decombinator V4. TCRs were defined as expanded if a significant change between any two time points was detected under a Poisson model with p below 0.0001. TCR abundances were normalised to the total number of TCRs sequenced per sample and were expressed as counts per million. TRAV1-2 paired with TRAJ12, TRAJ20 or TRAJ33 defined MAIT TCRs, while TRAV10 paired with TRAJ18 defined iNKT TCRs. VDJdb, accessed on 1 November 2021, was searched for TCRs annotated for CMV, EBV and SARS-CoV-2, and TCRs annotated for more than one antigen were excluded. TCRdb trimmed the raw reads at Q25, called clones with MiXCR and kept productive beta chains. Identical CDR3 proteins give one entry, which carries the most common genes and DNA. The V and J calls here are based on TCRdb, not the publication. The sample yields 55,000 to 70,000 distinct CDR3 sequences; 4.9% were counted once. The ten largest clones capture 4% to 5% of the sample.

This clonotype was found many times. The antigen it binds to is not known. No clone much larger than this one lies a single base away; base qualities are absent. Ends trimmed: V by 5 bases, J by 4 bases; bases unmatched to a gene: 2. The CDR3 contains 13 residues, cysteine and phenylalanine counted. Only the CDR3 part of the read is kept: 39 bases, read in frame from the first base. As encoded in the germline V gene (reference sequence), CDR1 is LGHDT while CDR2 is YNNKEL. The chain is assembled from TRBV3-1 and TRBJ2-3; the junction holds 8 bases that match TRBD2. This clonotype was sampled from an adult who was a healthcare worker with PCR-confirmed SARS-CoV-2 infection or an uninfected control (not recorded which). Material for sequencing was whole blood. The CDR3 here reads CASSSTSADTQYF. The sequenced DNA is TGTGCCAGCAGCTCGACTAGCGCAGATACGCAGTATTTT.